One and the same sample provided the 25 T cell receptor beta chains below, sequenced in a study of blood T cell repertoires in COVID-19. Clones were read by immunoSEQ multiplex PCR, and TCRdb kept only the in-frame ones, dropping some. The sample has about 320,000 clones; 86% are singletons. The sample comprised PBMCs or T cells enriched from blood (not recorded which). The origin of the receptors is a woman between 18 and 29 years old who had recovered from COVID-19.

The chain links TRBV4-1 to TRBJ1-5, with TRBD1 matching over 7 bases. V was pared by 1 base and J by 4 bases, with 4 bases of the junction left unmatched. Germline V lookup: CDR1 MGHRA, CDR2 YSYEKL. The length of the CDR3 is 15 residues. CDR3 coding DNA: TGCGCCAGCAGCCAAGTTCAGGGGGAAAATCAGCCCCAGCATTTT. Translating gives CASSQVQGENQPQHF.

This clone turned up a few times. The chain is built from TRBV5-1 and TRBJ2-6; D unresolved. V gave up 7 bases and J gave up 4 bases, with 9 bases separating them. CDR1 is SGHRS, CDR2 YFSETQ, per germline. The CDR3 runs 13 residues. CDR3 region: CASGTMGANVLTF. DNA of the CDR3: TGCGCCAGCGGCACCATGGGGGCCAACGTCCTGACTTTC. Full variable domain (outside the CDR3, taken from reference TRBV5-1 and TRBJ2-6): KAGVTQTPRYLIKTRGQQVTLSCSPISGHRSVSWYQQTPGQGLQFLFEYFSETQRNKGNFPGRFSGRQFSNSRSEMNVSTLELGDSALYLCASGTMGANVLTFGAGSRLTVL.

This clone has only a few counts. The rearrangement uses TRBV10-3 and TRBJ1-2; 7 bases match TRBD1. The J segment lost 5 bases and the V segment lost 4 bases, leaving 13 bases of the junction unmatched. Germline V gene data show CDR1 as ENHRY and CDR2 as SYGVKD. The length of the CDR3 is 16 residues. CDR3 residues: CAISGDVDRSIYGYTF. CDR3 nucleotides: TGTGCCATCAGTGGGGATGTGGACAGGTCCATATATGGCTACACCTTC.

The V call is TRBV2, the J call TRBJ1-2; weak D call: TRBD1 (5 bases). CDR3 length equals 15 residues. V gave up 11 bases and J gave up 4 bases, with 23 bases separating them. Germline V gives CDR1 SNHLY, CDR2 FYNNEI. The CDR3 DNA reads TGTGCCGCATACATGGGGCTTGGGGCCGCCTATGGCTACACCTTC. Amino acids: CAAYMGLGAAYGYTF. The full variable domain, rest sourced from reference TRBV2 and TRBJ1-2, is EPEVTQTPSHQVTQMGQEVILRCVPISNHLYFYWYRQILGQKVEFLVSFYNNEISEKSEIFDDQFSVERPDGSNFTLKIRSTKLEDSAMYFCAAYMGLGAAYGYTFGSGTRLTVV.

This chain connects TRBV28 to TRBJ1-1; D not certain. This CDR3 spans 12 amino acids. With 3 bases removed from V and 3 bases from J, the gap between germline ends came to 5 bases. Looked up from germline, CDR1 is MDHEN and CDR2 is SYDVKM. The CDR3 protein is CASSFQDTEAFF. CDR3 sequence (DNA): TGTGCCAGCAGTTTTCAGGACACTGAAGCTTTCTTT.

This clone appeared once. The chain has TRBV27 and TRBJ1-5; 9 nucleotides line up with TRBD1. Germline CDR1 MNHEY, CDR2 SMNVEV (reference sequence). The ends lost 2 bases at V and 6 bases at J; junction bases unmatched: 8. The CDR3 runs 16 residues. The CDR3 region is CASSLSRTGEIQPQHF. In nucleotides, the CDR3 is TGTGCCAGCAGTTTAAGTAGGACAGGGGAAATTCAGCCCCAGCATTTT.

The V and J genes are TRBV5-4 and TRBJ2-2; 9 nucleotides align to TRBD2. The germline V gene has CDR1 SGHNT and CDR2 YYREEE (reference sequence). The CDR3 totals 16 residues. With V trimmed by 3 bases and J by 5 bases, 8 bases remained unmatched. CDR3 coding DNA: TGTGCCAGCAGCTCGGCCGGGACTAGCATAACCGGGGAGCTGTTTTTT. Residues: CASSSAGTSITGELFF.

V and J are TRBV11-2 and TRBJ1-3; TRBD1 is a possible D gene (5 bases). CDR1 and CDR2 from the germline V gene are SGHAT and FQNNGV. The CDR3 spans 15 residues. Trimming took off 0 bases at V and 4 bases at J, with 10 bases between the two ends. CDR3 region: CASSLDPGRGNTIYF. The CDR3 coding sequence is TGTGCCAGCAGCTTAGATCCAGGGCGGGGAAACACCATATATTTT.

This sequence joins TRBV7-8 and TRBJ2-1; no clear D. Trimming removed 5 bases from V and 5 bases from J, with 13 bases in between. The CDR3 has 14 residues. Germline V gene data show CDR1 as SGHVS and CDR2 as FQNEAQ. For the CDR3, the DNA is TGTGCCAGCAGCCCGCCGGTCCACGACAATGAGCAGTTCTTC. Its protein product is CASSPPVHDNEQFF.

V usage is TRBV7-6 and J usage is TRBJ1-5; perhaps TRBD1 as D (5 bases). This CDR3 contains 15 residues. In germline, CDR1 is SGHVS, CDR2 FNYEAQ. Trimming pared 3 bases from V and 3 bases from J, leaving 12 bases between. CDR3 sequence reads: CASSFERGFNQPQHF. In DNA, the CDR3 is TGTGCCAGCAGCTTTGAAAGGGGTTTCAATCAGCCCCAGCATTTT.

The V and J genes are TRBV2 and TRBJ1-1, with D possibly TRBD1 on 5 matching bases. The CDR3 has 11 amino acids. V was trimmed by 5 bases and J by 4 bases, leaving 5 bases between them. Germline V CDR1 and CDR2: SNHLY, FYNNEI. In DNA, the CDR3 is TGTGCCAGCAGTCAGGGCACTGAAGCTTTCTTT. Amino acids: CASSQGTEAFF.

The V call is TRBV5-4, the J call TRBJ1-2; 9 nucleotides line up with TRBD1. Germline V gene sequence: CDR1 SGHNT, CDR2 YYREEE (reference sequence). The CDR3 has 14 amino acids. The V segment lost 4 bases and the J segment 4 bases; nucleotides outside the gene matches: 5. The CDR3 here is CASSLGQGIYGYTF. CDR3 coding DNA: TGTGCCAGCAGCCTGGGACAGGGTATCTATGGCTACACCTTC.

The V call is TRBV4-1, the J call TRBJ1-1, with D perhaps TRBD1 (6 bases). With 4 bases removed from V and 8 bases from J, the gap between germline ends came to 20 bases. The CDR3 loop spans 15 amino acids. Germline CDR1 MGHRA, CDR2 YSYEKL. The CDR3: CASSPYISDRREAFF. For the CDR3, the DNA is TGCGCCAGCAGCCCCTATATATCGGACAGAAGGGAAGCTTTCTTT.

The CDR3 nucleotides read TGTGCCAGTACTGGCAGGGAAGTTTCGAACACCGGGGAGCTGTTTTTT. It is translated as CASTGREVSNTGELFF. The chain carries TRBV19 and TRBJ2-2; weak D call: TRBD1 (5 bases). V dropped 7 bases and J dropped 0 bases, with 15 bases sitting between them. The CDR3 has 16 residues. Germline-derived CDR1 and CDR2 are LNHDA and SQIVND (reference sequence).

V gene TRBV5-5 combines with J gene TRBJ2-2, with 12 bases aligning to TRBD1. Germline V gives CDR1 SGHKS, CDR2 YYEKEE (reference sequence). This CDR3 is built from 17 residues. V was clipped by 0 bases and J by 6 bases; unmatched bases: 6. The CDR3 loop reads CASSLARGTGGSGELFF. In DNA form, the CDR3 reads TGTGCCAGCAGCTTGGCCAGGGGGACAGGGGGCTCCGGGGAGCTGTTTTTT. The variable domain in full, with the rest retrieved from reference TRBV5-5 and TRBJ2-2, is DAGVTQSPTHLIKTRGQQVTLRCSPISGHKSVSWYQQVLGQGPQFIFQYYEKEERGRGNFPDRFSARQFPNYSSELNVNALLLGDSALYLCASSLARGTGGSGELFFGEGSRLTVL.

J is TRBJ1-2 and V is TRBV6-5; TRBD1 agrees at 9 bases. This CDR3 region has 14 residues. Germline values: CDR1 MNHEY, CDR2 SVGAGI. V lost 4 bases and J lost 5; bases outside the gene matches: 5. The CDR3 sequence is CASSSTGGYYGYTF. The CDR3 nucleotides read TGTGCCAGCAGTTCGACAGGGGGATATTATGGCTACACCTTC.

The chain carries TRBV19 and TRBJ2-1; TRBD1 agrees at 7 bases. CDR1 is LNHDA, CDR2 SQIVND, per germline (reference sequence). This CDR3 spans 14 amino acids. V was pared by 2 bases and J by 7 bases, with 5 bases of the junction left unmatched. In DNA, the CDR3 is TGTGCCAGTAGTATAACCCTACAGGGGAATGAGCAGTTCTTC. This encodes CASSITLQGNEQFF.

The chain uses TRBV9 and TRBJ2-1; weak D call: TRBD1 (6 bases). The germline V and J ends were trimmed by 0 bases and 8 bases, with 15 bases remaining between them. This CDR3 is built from 15 residues. The V gene's germline CDR1 is SGDLS and CDR2 YYNGEE. The chain's CDR3 is CASSVESGVLDEQFF. DNA for the CDR3: TGTGCCAGCAGCGTAGAGTCAGGGGTATTGGATGAGCAGTTCTTC.

The CDR3 DNA reads as TGTGCCAGCAGCTTATCAGGGGGCGAGGGCACCGGGGAGCTGTTTTTT. Translated, it gives CASSLSGGEGTGELFF. The chain employs TRBV7-2 and TRBJ2-2; 8 bases align to TRBD1. J was trimmed by 4 bases and V by 2 bases; bases with no gene match: 6. The CDR3 contains 16 residues. Germline CDR1 SGHTA, CDR2 FQGNSA.

This rearrangement joins TRBV5-4 to TRBJ1-3; D ambiguous. This CDR3 has 17 residues. CDR1 SGHNT and CDR2 YYREEE come from the germline V gene (reference sequence). Trimming took 4 bases from V and 0 from J, leaving 17 bases between them. CDR3 protein: CASSPRGPANSGNTIYF. In DNA, the CDR3 is TGTGCCAGCAGCCCCCGAGGCCCAGCTAACTCTGGAAACACCATATATTTT.

The rearrangement links TRBV4-2 to TRBJ2-3, with TRBD2 identical over 9 bases. The junction had 4 bases not matched to a gene; V was cut back by 3 bases and J by 0 bases. The CDR3 loop spans 16 amino acids. Looked up from germline, CDR1 is LGHNA and CDR2 is YNFKEQ. In DNA, the CDR3 is TGTGCCAGCAGCCACGAGAGCGGGGGGAGCACAGATACGCAGTATTTT. Translated: CASSHESGGSTDTQYF.

The chain combines TRBV12-3 or TRBV12-4 with TRBJ1-1, with D unresolved. The CDR3 length is 13 residues. Between the trimmed V and J ends, which lost 5 bases and 0 bases, there was a span of 7 bases. The CDR3 loop is CASSPTLNTEAFF. CDR3 coding DNA: TGTGCCAGCAGTCCAACTTTGAACACTGAAGCTTTCTTT.

The chain recombines TRBV25-1 with TRBJ1-1, with D perhaps matching TRBD1 (6 bases). V gave up 7 bases and J gave up 3 bases, with 12 bases separating them. CDR1 is MGHDK, CDR2 SYGVNS, per germline. The CDR3 sequence is 13 residues long. In nucleotides, the CDR3 is TGTGCCAGCACCCAAGGGGGGGACACTGAAGCTTTCTTT. It encodes CASTQGGDTEAFF. Together with reference TRBV25-1 and TRBJ1-1, the CDR3 gives the full variable domain: EADIYQTPRYLVIGTGKKITLECSQTMGHDKMYWYQQDPGMELHLIHYSYGVNSTEKGDLSSESTVSRIRTEHFPLTLESARPSHTSQYLCASTQGGDTEAFFGQGTRLTVV.

The chain carries TRBV19 and TRBJ1-1; 8 positions agree with TRBD1. The CDR3 extends over 14 amino acids. Per germline, CDR1 LNHDA and CDR2 SQIVND (reference sequence). V lost 5 bases, J lost 4 bases, and 6 bases stayed unmatched. The chain's CDR3 is CASSPRTGLTEAFF. DNA of the CDR3: TGTGCCAGTAGTCCCCGGACAGGGCTCACTGAAGCTTTCTTT.

The gene calls are TRBV28 and TRBJ1-6, with D perhaps matching TRBD1 (5 bases). CDR1 and CDR2 from the germline V gene are MDHEN and SYDVKM. The CDR3 totals 15 residues. Trimming took off 5 bases at V and 3 bases at J, with 11 bases between the two ends. The CDR3 is CASSDHQGYNSPLHF. The CDR3 DNA sequence: TGTGCCAGCAGTGATCACCAGGGCTATAATTCACCCCTCCACTTT.